The sequence of this TCR beta chain was determined in a study of monozygotic twins with inflammatory bowel disease. General study findings and limits: Fewer shared clonotypes with others were found in IBD patients than in healthy twins, especially with disease activity. Discrimination among different T cell subtypes was not achievable. Variability may have been added to patient repertoires by differing immunosuppressive treatments.

Every sample had its cDNA made across eight separate reactions. TCRdb reprocessed the 5' RACE reads, with one entry per CDR3 protein and no DNA. The sample is made up of some 150,000 distinct CDR3 sequences, and the top ten hold 2.4% of it. Of note for this clonotype: Its antigen is unknown.

Germline V lookup: CDR1 GTSNPN, CDR2 SVGIG (reference sequence). The CDR3 has 14 residues. This clonotype originated in a human donor with ulcerative colitis or Crohn's disease, or a healthy co-twin of an affected twin (not recorded which). The chain recombines TRBV30 with TRBJ2-1; as DNA is missing, the TRBD2 call by TCRdb cannot be tested. Sequencing input: blood. This chain's CDR3 is CAWSVSLAKGEQFF.